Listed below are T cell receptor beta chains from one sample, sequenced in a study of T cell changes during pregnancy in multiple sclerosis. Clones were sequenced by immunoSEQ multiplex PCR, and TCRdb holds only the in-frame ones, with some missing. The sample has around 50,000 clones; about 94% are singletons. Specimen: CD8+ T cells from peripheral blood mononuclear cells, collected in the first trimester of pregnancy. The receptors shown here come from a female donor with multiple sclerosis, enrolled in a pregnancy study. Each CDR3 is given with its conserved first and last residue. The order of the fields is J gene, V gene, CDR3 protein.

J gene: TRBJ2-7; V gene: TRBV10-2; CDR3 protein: CASSRTAISSYEQYF
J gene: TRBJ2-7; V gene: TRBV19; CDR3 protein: CATALQGQGFAEQYF
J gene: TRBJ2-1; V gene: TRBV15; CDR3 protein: CATSRSRDRVYNEQFF
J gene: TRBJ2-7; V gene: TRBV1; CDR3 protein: CTSSPRQRPYEQYF
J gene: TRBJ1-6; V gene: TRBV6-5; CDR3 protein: CASVERPLGNSPLHF
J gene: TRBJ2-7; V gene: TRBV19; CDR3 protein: CASSIEREGHYEQYF
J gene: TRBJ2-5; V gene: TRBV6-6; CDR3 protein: CASSPPGLAGQETQYF
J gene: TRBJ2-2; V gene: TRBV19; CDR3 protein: CASSPGVLTGELFF
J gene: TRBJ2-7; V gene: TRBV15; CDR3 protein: CATSRDDRGPYEQYF
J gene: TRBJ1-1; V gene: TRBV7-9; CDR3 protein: CASSSARELEAFF
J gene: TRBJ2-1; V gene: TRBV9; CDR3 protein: CASSVGSGSRDEQFF
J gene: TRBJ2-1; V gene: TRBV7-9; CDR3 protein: CASSLWAGGQGNEQFF
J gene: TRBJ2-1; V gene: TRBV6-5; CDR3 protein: CASSRDNNEQFF
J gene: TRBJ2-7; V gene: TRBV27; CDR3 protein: CASSFRLTYEQYF
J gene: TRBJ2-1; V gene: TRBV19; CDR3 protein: CASSAGGSYNEQFF
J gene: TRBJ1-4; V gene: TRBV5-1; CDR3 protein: CASSLSGTGANEKLFF
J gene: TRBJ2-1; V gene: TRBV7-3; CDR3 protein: CASSEHLENGNEQFF
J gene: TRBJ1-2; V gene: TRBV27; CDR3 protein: CASSPGGGVHYGYTF
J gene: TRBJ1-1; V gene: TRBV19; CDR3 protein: CASSPMNTEAFF
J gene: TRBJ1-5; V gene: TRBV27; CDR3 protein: CASSFLRTGDSNQPQHF
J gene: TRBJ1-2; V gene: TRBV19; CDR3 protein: CASSIDRAGNGYTF
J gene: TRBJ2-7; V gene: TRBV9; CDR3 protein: CASSADGLAGAYEQYF
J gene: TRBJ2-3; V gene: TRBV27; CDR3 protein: CASSLLPRGSTDTQYF
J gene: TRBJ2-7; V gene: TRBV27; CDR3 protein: CASSGGAVEQYF
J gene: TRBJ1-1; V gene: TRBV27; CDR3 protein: CASSLLKNTEAFF
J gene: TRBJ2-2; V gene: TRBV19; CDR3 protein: CASRRLRGENTGELFF
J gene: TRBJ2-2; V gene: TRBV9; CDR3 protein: CASSVGGLADGELFF
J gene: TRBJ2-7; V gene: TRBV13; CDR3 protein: CASSLASYEQYF
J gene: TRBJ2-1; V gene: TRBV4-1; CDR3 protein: CASSPVAGTYNEQFF
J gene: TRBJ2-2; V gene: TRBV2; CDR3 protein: CASGRGRANTGELFF
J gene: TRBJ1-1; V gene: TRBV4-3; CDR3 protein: CASSPGGQPDAFF
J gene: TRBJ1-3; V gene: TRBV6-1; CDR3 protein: CASIKSRSHLNTIYF
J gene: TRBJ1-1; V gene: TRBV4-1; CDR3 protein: CASSQGGVNTEAFF
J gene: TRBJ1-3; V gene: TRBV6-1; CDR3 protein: CASGGMSGNTIYF
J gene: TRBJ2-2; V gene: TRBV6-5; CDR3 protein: CASNPRGSDTGELFF